Following are 29 T cell receptor beta chains from one sample sequenced in a study of cytomegalovirus exposure and HLA in healthy donors. The PCR was carried out with 60 Vbeta primers and 13 Jbeta primers. Clones were read by immunoSEQ multiplex PCR, and TCRdb kept only the in-frame ones, dropping some. The sample lists fewer than 200,000 clones; approximately 77% were seen once. Sequenced sample: PBMCs. These receptors came from a man in his forties or fifties in good health and CMV-seropositive.

This clone was detected once. The V and J genes are TRBV10-2 and TRBJ2-3, with 7 bases lining up with TRBD2. V trimming: 4 bases; J trimming: 0 bases; junction bases outside the gene matches: 1. The CDR3 extends over 14 amino acids. CDR1 WSHSY and CDR2 SAAADI come from the germline V gene. The CDR3 nucleotides are TGCGCCAGCAGTGTGGGGGGGAGCACAGATACGCAGTATTTT. Amino acids: CASSVGGSTDTQYF.

The rearrangement links TRBV6-5 to TRBJ2-5; D is perhaps TRBD1 (5 bases). The CDR3 extends over 15 amino acids. Trimming shortened V by 4 bases and J by 0 bases, and 12 bases separated the two germline ends. Germline V gene sequence: CDR1 MNHEY, CDR2 SVGAGI. As DNA, the CDR3 is TGTGCCAGCAGTTTTCACAGGACCGACCAAGAGACCCAGTACTTC. Its translation is CASSFHRTDQETQYF.

This clone was counted a few times. The chain combines TRBV7-2 with TRBJ2-1, with D perhaps TRBD1 (5 bases). Trimming left V 0 bases short and J 3 bases short, with 15 bases between. The CDR3 covers 17 residues. Germline assignment: CDR1 SGHTA and CDR2 FQGNSA. Written as DNA, the CDR3 is TGTGCCAGCAGCTTAGCTCGGGCAGGGTGGGACTACAATGAGCAGTTCTTC. It yields the protein CASSLARAGWDYNEQFF.

The chain employs TRBV5-4 and TRBJ2-3; D uncertain. Trimming removed 5 bases at V and 0 bases at J, with 13 bases between. Germline V gene sequence: CDR1 SGHNT, CDR2 YYREEE (reference sequence). This CDR3 is 15 amino acids long. This chain's CDR3 is CASRVRAPSTDTQYF. CDR3 DNA: TGTGCCAGCAGAGTTAGAGCCCCTAGCACAGATACGCAGTATTTT. The full variable domain, in which reference TRBV5-4 and TRBJ2-3 provide the parts outside the CDR3, is ETGVTQSPTHLIKTRGQQVTLRCSSQSGHNTVSWYQQALGQGPQFIFQYYREEENGRGNFPPRFSGLQFPNYSSELNVNALELDDSALYLCASRVRAPSTDTQYFGPGTRLTVL.

This sequence joins TRBV6-1 and TRBJ1-6; 7 bases fit TRBD1. CDR1 is MNHNS, CDR2 SASEGT, per germline. CDR3 length equals 13 residues. The V segment lost 6 bases and the J segment 7 bases; nucleotides outside the gene matches: 3. DNA for the CDR3: TGTGCCAGCAGAGAGGGGGCGAATTCACCCCTCCACTTT. This gives the protein CASREGANSPLHF.

The chain links TRBV30 to TRBJ1-3; no reliable D call. Looked up from germline, CDR1 is GTSNPN and CDR2 is SVGIG (reference sequence). There are 14 residues in the CDR3. The ends were cut back, 4 bases at V and 1 base at J, with 11 bases in the middle. The CDR3 DNA follows: TGTGCCTGGAACCTGCGGGATTCTGGAAACACCATATATTTT. It translates to CAWNLRDSGNTIYF.

The chain combines TRBV5-8 with TRBJ2-7; a possible D gene is TRBD2 (5 bases). The V end lost 6 bases, the J end lost 4 bases, and 17 bases lay between the germline ends. This CDR3 comprises 14 residues. Germline V lookup: CDR1 SGHTS, CDR2 YDEGEE. The CDR3 protein is CASTTRTRRYEQYF. CDR3 coding DNA: TGTGCCAGCACAACTAGGACCCGGCGGTACGAGCAGTACTTC.

This clone has a handful of counts. This chain uses TRBV7-2 with TRBJ2-1; possible D gene TRBD2, 5 bases. This CDR3 comprises 14 residues. Germline V gene sequence: CDR1 SGHTA, CDR2 FQGNSA. V dropped 2 bases and J dropped 8 bases, with 13 bases sitting between them. CDR3 region: CASSLMDFMDEQFF. Here the CDR3 DNA reads TGTGCCAGCAGCTTAATGGACTTCATGGATGAGCAGTTCTTC.

The chain links TRBV5-4 to TRBJ2-1; 7 bases fit TRBD1. Germline CDR1 is SGHNT and CDR2 is YYREEE (reference sequence). Losses at the gene ends were 4 bases for V and 3 bases for J; bases not matched to a gene: 7. This CDR3 comprises 15 residues. CDR3 amino acids: CASSHRRQGYNEQFF. The CDR3 nucleotides read TGTGCCAGCAGCCATCGGAGACAGGGCTACAATGAGCAGTTCTTC.

This clone has more than one count but fewer than ten. The J gene is TRBJ2-7, the V gene TRBV7-9; the D gene is possibly TRBD1 (5 bases). Trimming shortened V by 4 bases and J by 7 bases, and 14 bases separated the two germline ends. Germline CDR1 SEHNR, CDR2 FQNEAQ (reference sequence). The CDR3 extends over 13 amino acids. CDR3 amino acids: CASSSGRAIEQYF. CDR3 bases: TGTGCCAGCAGCTCGGGCAGGGCAATAGAGCAGTACTTC.

The chain joins TRBV19 to TRBJ2-7; 14 bases fit TRBD2. Germline V gene lookup returns CDR1 LNHDA and CDR2 SQIVND (reference sequence). The CDR3 runs 16 residues. V was pared by 4 bases and J by 1 base, with 3 bases of the junction left unmatched. This CDR3 reads CASSTRLAGGSYEQYF. In DNA, the CDR3 is TGTGCCAGTAGTACCCGACTAGCGGGAGGGTCCTACGAGCAGTACTTC.

The gene calls are TRBV18 and TRBJ2-1, with 9 bases matching TRBD1. Germline trimming cut 3 bases from V and 2 bases from J; bases unmatched to any gene: 2. Germline loops: CDR1 KGHSH, CDR2 LQKENI. The CDR3 is made up of 15 amino acids. The CDR3, as DNA: TGTGCCAGCTCACCGGACAGGGGCACCTACAATGAGCAGTTCTTC. It encodes CASSPDRGTYNEQFF.

This clone was detected a few times. V is TRBV6-1 and J is TRBJ1-5, with D maybe TRBD1 (5 bases). Germline lookup yields CDR1 MNHNS and CDR2 SASEGT. The ends were cut back, 3 bases at V and 3 bases at J, with 15 bases in the middle. The CDR3 contains 16 residues. The CDR3 region is CASSDLGRGPNQPQHF. The CDR3 DNA reads TGTGCCAGCAGTGACCTGGGGAGGGGACCCAATCAGCCCCAGCATTTT.

The table lists this clone with a few counts. The chain combines TRBV7-8 with TRBJ2-3, with TRBD2 matching over 11 bases. The V and J ends lost 4 bases and 8 bases, in that order; junction bases with no gene match: 5. The CDR3 sequence is 14 residues long. In germline, CDR1 is SGHVS, CDR2 FQNEAQ. Written as DNA, the CDR3 is TGTGCCAGCAGCTCCCTAGCGGGGGGCGGTACGCAGTATTTT. Translating gives CASSSLAGGGTQYF.

The chain has TRBV5-5 and TRBJ2-3; D possibly corresponds to TRBD2 (6 bases). The CDR3 is 14 residues long. CDR1 SGHKS and CDR2 YYEKEE come from the germline V gene (reference sequence). V was clipped by 1 base and J by 5 bases, with 11 bases between them. CDR3 DNA sequence: TGTGCCAGCAGCTTGTCGGGTAGCGGAGATACGCAGTATTTT. Translated: CASSLSGSGDTQYF.

The V and J genes are TRBV14 and TRBJ1-1; no clear D gene. CDR1 and CDR2 (germline): SGHDN, FVKESK. This CDR3 has 14 amino acids. Trimming took 4 bases from V and 1 from J, leaving 10 bases between them. This chain's CDR3 is CASSPLAGNTEAFF. The CDR3 coding sequence is TGTGCCAGCAGCCCCTTAGCGGGGAACACTGAAGCTTTCTTT.

The chain couples TRBV10-2 to TRBJ2-7; 8 nucleotides agree with TRBD2. The J segment lost 0 bases and the V segment lost 5 bases, leaving 12 bases of the junction unmatched. CDR3 length: 17 amino acids. CDR1 WSHSY and CDR2 SAAADI come from the germline V gene. The CDR3 coding sequence is TGCGCCAGCAGTCCTCCCTTCCTAGCGGGTACCTCCTACGAGCAGTACTTC. Its translation: CASSPPFLAGTSYEQYF.

In regard to this clone: At one boundary the junction diverges from the germline segment, which might be a read error. The gene calls are TRBV5-4 and TRBJ1-1; 10 bases line up with TRBD1. Germline V gene sequence: CDR1 SGHNT, CDR2 YYREEE (reference sequence). CDR3 length: 14 amino acids. The CDR3 loop is CASSARQGATEASF. In DNA form, the CDR3 reads TGTGCCAGCAGCGCTCGACAGGGGGCCACTGAAGCTTCCTTT. Supplemented by reference TRBV5-4 and TRBJ1-1, the full variable domain reads ETGVTQSPTHLIKTRGQQVTLRCSSQSGHNTVSWYQQALGQGPQFIFQYYREEENGRGNFPPRFSGLQFPNYSSELNVNALELDDSALYLCASSARQGATEASFGQGTRLTVV.

The chain recombines TRBV28 with TRBJ2-7, with D possibly matching TRBD2 (5 bases). Germline V lookup: CDR1 MDHEN, CDR2 SYDVKM. Trimming shortened V by 5 bases and J by 3 bases, and 14 bases separated the two germline ends. This CDR3 is built from 14 residues. This CDR3 reads CASSPHVAGYEQYF. In nucleotides, the CDR3 is TGTGCCAGCAGTCCACACGTGGCGGGCTACGAGCAGTACTTC.

The chain is built from TRBV7-2 and TRBJ2-1, with D possibly TRBD2 on 5 matching bases. This CDR3 spans 16 amino acids. In germline, CDR1 is SGHTA, CDR2 FQGNSA. V was pared by 4 bases and J by 0 bases, with 13 bases between. CDR3 region: CASSSLGPSSYNEQFF. CDR3 in DNA: TGTGCCAGCAGCTCACTAGGCCCCTCCTCCTACAATGAGCAGTTCTTC.

The rearrangement joins TRBV18 to TRBJ2-5; possibly TRBD2 for D (6 bases). Germline loops: CDR1 KGHSH, CDR2 LQKENI. This CDR3 has 15 residues. V dropped 0 bases and J dropped 3 bases, with 11 bases sitting between them. The CDR3, as DNA: TGTGCCAGCTCACCACCGGGACTCCTAAAAGAGACCCAGTACTTC. Its translation: CASSPPGLLKETQYF. The full variable domain, completed using reference TRBV18 and TRBJ2-5, is NAGVMQNPRHLVRRRGQEARLRCSPMKGHSHVYWYRQLPEEGLKFMVYLQKENIIDESGMPKERFSAEFPKEGPSILRIQQVVRGDSAAYFCASSPPGLLKETQYFGPGTRLLVL.

The CDR3 loop reads CASRILDRGHQETQYF. Written as DNA, the CDR3 is TGTGCCAGCAGGATACTTGACAGGGGGCACCAAGAGACCCAGTACTTC. The J gene is TRBJ2-5, the V gene TRBV2; 10 bases agree with TRBD1. V shed 6 bases and J 0 bases; nucleotides not matched to a gene: 7. This CDR3 region has 16 residues. Germline V gene sequence: CDR1 SNHLY, CDR2 FYNNEI.

This clone was picked up one time. The V gene is TRBV7-6, the J gene TRBJ2-7, with 11 bases fitting TRBD1. The J segment lost 2 bases and the V segment lost 1 base, leaving 7 bases of the junction unmatched. Germline V gene sequence: CDR1 SGHVS, CDR2 FNYEAQ. CDR3 length: 17 amino acids. CDR3 residues: CASSLGGGQGGTYEQYF. The CDR3, as DNA: TGTGCCAGCAGCTTAGGAGGGGGACAGGGGGGGACCTACGAGCAGTACTTC.

J is TRBJ2-1 and V is TRBV7-9, with 8 bases identical to TRBD2. The CDR3 has 16 residues. Germline assignment: CDR1 SEHNR and CDR2 FQNEAQ (reference sequence). V dropped 1 base and J dropped 9; count of bases not matched to a gene: 11. CDR3 sequence: CASSLGAGGPSFEQFF. The CDR3, as DNA: TGTGCCAGCAGCTTAGGTGCGGGGGGCCCTTCATTTGAGCAGTTCTTC.

This chain links TRBV27 with TRBJ2-2, with D perhaps TRBD2 (5 bases). CDR1 is MNHEY and CDR2 is SMNVEV in the germline V gene (reference sequence). The V end lost 3 bases, the J end lost 3 bases, and 14 bases lay between the germline ends. This CDR3 has 16 residues. In nucleotides, the CDR3 is TGTGCCAGCAGTTTTGTTAGGCCGAGGGACACCGGGGAGCTGTTTTTT. Translated: CASSFVRPRDTGELFF.

This chain uses TRBV21-1 with TRBJ1-5; the table's D call, TRBD1, has no DNA check behind it. TRBV21-1 is assigned pseudogene status. CDR3 size: 16 residues. The CDR3 DNA reads TGTGCCAGCAGCAAACAAGGGGGCGAGGGAGATCAGCCCCAGCATTTT. Amino acids: CASSKQGGEGDQPQHF.

The gene calls are TRBV11-3 and TRBJ1-1, with D possibly being TRBD1 (5 bases). Trimming stripped 5 bases from V and 1 base from J, with 11 bases between. This CDR3 contains 14 residues. Per the germline V gene, CDR1 is SGHNT and CDR2 is YENEEA. The DNA for the CDR3 is TGTGCCAGCAGCCGGGACTCGGGGAACACTGAAGCTTTCTTT. This gives the protein CASSRDSGNTEAFF.

The V call is TRBV28, the J call TRBJ1-2; D is ambiguous. Looked up from germline, CDR1 is MDHEN and CDR2 is SYDVKM. V shed 2 bases and J shed 2 bases, with 9 bases lying between them. CDR3 size: 14 residues. The chain's CDR3 is CASSLRGVNYGYTF. CDR3 nucleotide sequence: TGTGCCAGCAGTTTACGAGGAGTGAACTATGGCTACACCTTC.

This chain connects TRBV29-1 to TRBJ2-5; TRBD2 is a possible D gene (6 bases). The CDR3 spans 12 residues. The ends were cut back, 4 bases at V and 3 bases at J, with 9 bases in the middle. Germline V gene sequence: CDR1 SQVTM, CDR2 ANQGSEA. The CDR3 region has the DNA TGCAGCGTTGTACGGGGGAAAGAGACCCAGTACTTC. Amino acids: CSVVRGKETQYF.